Detailed here is one TCR beta chain. The antigen remains unidentified. The sample carries other DNA sequences with the same CDR3. The table came from immunoSEQ multiplex PCR; TCRdb's copy has only in-frame clones and leaves some out. Of just over 2,000,000 clones listed, 95% were seen once; the top ten hold 0.13%. The record originates from a study of shared clonotypes between healthy human individuals. Study-wide context: The cohort comprised a couple of women and a few men. Their ages spanned 18 to 49 years. Whole-study findings and limits: Shared across several donors were around 5% of the naive CD4 clonotypes.

CDR1 is MNHEY, CDR2 SVGAGI, per germline. J was trimmed by 5 bases and V by 6 bases; bases with no gene match: 9. There are 14 residues in the CDR3. The chain carries TRBV6-5 and TRBJ1-1, with 7 bases fitting TRBD1. The origin of this receptor is a man younger than 35 in good health. Material: naive CD4+ T cells sorted from blood. Subset here: CD45RA+ positively selected. Here the CDR3 reads CASSRGSLNTEAFF. The CDR3 nucleotides read TGTGCCAGCAGCAGGGGGTCACTAAATACTGAAGCTTTCTTT.